This T cell receptor (beta chain) emerged from a study of shared clonotypes between healthy human individuals. Study-level background: Used for every donor were three CD4 naive, three CD4 memory, two CD8 naive and one CD8 memory plate. Findings of the study overall: Non-shared clonotypes had lower generation probabilities than those shared by all four donors.

For each subset, genomic DNA was distributed in equal portions over several immunoSEQ plates. The method was immunoSEQ multiplex PCR; TCRdb's version includes in-frame clones alone and lacks a portion of them. There are about 680,000 clones in the sample; about 80% occur only once, and more than 1.5% lies in the top ten. As for this clone: Its specificity is not known.

Partitioning of CD4+ cells yielded a CD45RA+ naive subset and a CD45RA-negative memory subset. The CDR3 totals 17 residues. Germline assignment: CDR1 LNHNV and CDR2 YYDKDF (reference sequence). Unmatched junction bases numbered 4, after V lost 4 bases and J lost 0 bases. Input material: memory CD4+ T cells sorted from blood. The sample's subset: CD45RA-negative fraction. V is TRBV15 and J is TRBJ2-6, with 9 bases fitting TRBD1. This clonotype was sampled from a woman in her twenties or thirties in good health. The CDR3 region has the DNA TGTGCCACCAGCATCGACAGGGGGGCCTCTGGGGCCAACGTCCTGACTTTC. It yields the protein CATSIDRGASGANVLTF.